The rows below give T cell receptor delta chains drawn from one sample of a study of gamma-delta T cells after stem cell transplantation. TCRdb re-analyzed the RT-PCR reads via CATT. Of approximately 820 delta-chain clones listed, approximately 18% are singletons. The sequenced sample consisted of gamma-delta T cells. Source of these receptors: a human donor. It is not recorded whose cells these are; they may come from a transplant donor. Both conserved end residues are part of each CDR3. D genes are given only for firm matches. Only part of the rows carry a size: once, few, many, or a class if the clone is expanded.

clone size	V gene	J gene	D gene	CDR3 length	CDR3 protein	CDR3 DNA
-	TRDV2	TRDJ3	TRDD3	18	CACDETGVNSWDTRQMFF	TGTGCCTGTGACGAGACTGGGGTTAACTCCTGGGACACCCGACAGATGTTTTTC
-	TRDV2	TRDJ1	-	16	CACDTESPPTHPNFIF	TGTGCCTGTGACACCGAATCCCCTCCTACCCACCCAAACTTCATCTTT
few	TRDV2	TRDJ1	-	17	CACFDIRGVKYTDKLIF	TGTGCCTGCTTTGACATACGGGGGGTTAAGTACACCGATAAACTCATCTTT
few	TRDV2	TRDJ3	TRDD3	19	CACDTILGDSSWDTRQMFF	TGTGCCTGTGACACCATACTGGGGGATAGCTCCTGGGACACCCGACAGATGTTTTTC
few	TRDV2	TRDJ1	TRDD3	16	CACDPLGDWNTDKLIF	TGTGCCTGTGACCCACTGGGGGATTGGAACACCGATAAACTCATCTTT
-	TRDV2	TRDJ1	-	16	CACDPLTSRYTDKLIF	TGTGCCTGTGACCCCCTTACGTCGCGGTACACCGATAAACTCATCTTT
-	TRDV2	TRDJ3	-	19	CACDTVGDRNNWDTRQMFF	TGTGCCTGTGACACCGTTGGGGATAGAAATAACTGGGACACCCGACAGATGTTTTTC
-	TRDV2	TRDJ1	TRDD3	22	CACDTVRTGGYSTPDRTDKLIF	TGTGCCTGTGACACCGTGAGGACTGGGGGTTACTCAACGCCCGACCGTACCGATAAACTCATCTTT
-	TRDV2	TRDJ1	TRDD3	17	CACDTLMGDSYTDKLIF	TGCGCCTGTGACACCTTGATGGGGGATTCGTACACCGATAAACTCATCTTT
-	TRDV3	TRDJ1	TRDD3	20	CASGDSTPTGVMANTDKLIF	TGTGCCTCAGGGGACTCTACGCCGACTGGGGTGATGGCCAACACCGATAAACTCATCTTT
-	TRDV2	TRDJ1	-	15	CACDSLGPHTDKLIF	TGTGCCTGTGACAGCCTGGGGCCGCACACCGATAAACTCATCTTT
-	TRDV2	TRDJ1	-	18	CACDTVSERTRYTDKLIF	TGTGCCTGTGACACGGTTTCGGAGCGAACACGGTACACCGACAAACTCATCTTT
few	TRDV2	TRDJ1	-	19	CACDNLVGGTRSYTDKLIF	TGTGCCTGTGACAACCTGGTGGGGGGGACCCGCTCGTACACCGATAAACTCATCTTT
few	TRDV2	TRDJ1	TRDD3	18	CACDNLRGGDTATDKLIF	TGTGCCTGCGACAATCTCCGAGGGGGGGATACGGCCACCGATAAACTCATCTTT
few	TRDV2	TRDJ1	TRDD3	19	CAGAALSSGGYEGSDKLIF	TGTGCCGGAGCGGCGTTATCGTCTGGGGGATACGAAGGATCCGATAAACTCATCTTT
few	TRDV2	TRDJ1	-	15	CACDTVGESTDKLIF	TGTGCCTGTGACACCGTCGGGGAAAGCACCGATAAACTCATCTTT
-	TRDV2	TRDJ2	TRDD3	21	CACDPVRILGDRGALTAQLFF	TGTGCCTGTGACCCGGTGCGGATCTTGGGGGATAGGGGAGCTTTGACAGCACAACTCTTCTTT
large	TRDV2	TRDJ1	TRDD3	17	CACDTVATGGSTDKLIF	TGTGCCTGTGACACGGTGGCCACTGGGGGATCTACCGATAAACTCATCTTT
few	TRDV2	TRDJ1	TRDD3	17	CACDILGDTRGTDKLIF	TGTGCCTGTGACATTCTGGGGGATACCCGAGGAACCGATAAGCTCATCTTT
few	TRDV2	TRDJ1	TRDD3	18	CACDTILGDTGDDDKLIF	TGTGCCTGTGACACGATACTGGGGGATACGGGGGATGACGATAAACTCATCTTT
few	TRDV2	TRDJ1	TRDD3	16	CACDVLGDTGTDKLIF	TGTGCCTGCGATGTACTGGGGGATACGGGGACCGATAAACTCATCTTT
large	TRDV2	TRDJ3	-	19	CACDTAGGRSSWDTRQMFF	TGTGCCTGTGACACGGCCGGGGGACGTAGCTCCTGGGACACCCGACAGATGTTTTTC